The present T cell receptor (beta chain) was sequenced within a study of T cell repertoires in ileal Crohn's disease. Study overall: Patients had a median approximately 7.8-year disease duration, and less than 40% were active smokers.

Germline V gives CDR1 SGHRS, CDR2 YFSETQ. The CDR3 loop spans 16 amino acids. Losses at the gene ends were 0 bases for V and 8 bases for J; bases not matched to a gene: 8. About this clone: Its antigen is still unknown.

The data were produced by immunoSEQ multiplex PCR, yet TCRdb's version contains in-frame clones alone and is incomplete. This table holds fewer than 20,000 clones, 72% found once. General observations from the study: Every patient over 26.8% clonality showed endoscopic recurrence. Clonal expansions were more frequent in active smokers than non-smokers at surgery. Compared with CD4 T cells, sorted CD8 cells carried more expanded clones.

Material for sequencing was ileal tissue. The chain joins TRBV5-1 to TRBJ2-1; 10 bases line up with TRBD2. The TCR originated in an adult with Crohn's disease. CDR3 sequence: CASSLVAAGGPDEQFF. CDR3 DNA: TGCGCCAGCAGCTTGGTAGCAGCGGGGGGGCCAGATGAGCAGTTCTTC. The variable domain in full, completed from reference TRBV5-1 and TRBJ2-1, reads KAGVTQTPRYLIKTRGQQVTLSCSPISGHRSVSWYQQTPGQGLQFLFEYFSETQRNKGNFPGRFSGRQFSNSRSEMNVSTLELGDSALYLCASSLVAAGGPDEQFFGPGTRLTVL.